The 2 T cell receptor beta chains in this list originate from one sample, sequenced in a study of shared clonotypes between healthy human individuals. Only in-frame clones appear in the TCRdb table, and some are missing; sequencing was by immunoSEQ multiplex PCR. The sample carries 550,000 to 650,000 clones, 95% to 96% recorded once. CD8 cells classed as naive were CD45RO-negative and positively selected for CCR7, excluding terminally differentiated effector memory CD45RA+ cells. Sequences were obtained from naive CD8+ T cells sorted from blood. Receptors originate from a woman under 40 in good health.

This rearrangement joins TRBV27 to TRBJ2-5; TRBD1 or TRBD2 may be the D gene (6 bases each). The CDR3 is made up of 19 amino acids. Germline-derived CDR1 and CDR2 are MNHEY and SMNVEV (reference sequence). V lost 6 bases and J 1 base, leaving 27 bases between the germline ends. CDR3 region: CASSLHPDSSGLLQETQYF. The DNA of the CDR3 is TGTGCCAGCAGCCTACACCCGGACAGTTCGGGACTGCTCCAAGAGACCCAGTACTTC.

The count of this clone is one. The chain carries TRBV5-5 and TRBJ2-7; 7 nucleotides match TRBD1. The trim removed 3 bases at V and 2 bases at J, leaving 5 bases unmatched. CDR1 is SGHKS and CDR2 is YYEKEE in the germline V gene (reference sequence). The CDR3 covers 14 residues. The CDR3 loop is CASSWGQSTYEQYF. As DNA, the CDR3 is TGTGCCAGCAGCTGGGGACAGAGTACCTACGAGCAGTACTTC. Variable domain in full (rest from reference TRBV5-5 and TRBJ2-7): DAGVTQSPTHLIKTRGQQVTLRCSPISGHKSVSWYQQVLGQGPQFIFQYYEKEERGRGNFPDRFSARQFPNYSSELNVNALLLGDSALYLCASSWGQSTYEQYFGPGTRLTVT.